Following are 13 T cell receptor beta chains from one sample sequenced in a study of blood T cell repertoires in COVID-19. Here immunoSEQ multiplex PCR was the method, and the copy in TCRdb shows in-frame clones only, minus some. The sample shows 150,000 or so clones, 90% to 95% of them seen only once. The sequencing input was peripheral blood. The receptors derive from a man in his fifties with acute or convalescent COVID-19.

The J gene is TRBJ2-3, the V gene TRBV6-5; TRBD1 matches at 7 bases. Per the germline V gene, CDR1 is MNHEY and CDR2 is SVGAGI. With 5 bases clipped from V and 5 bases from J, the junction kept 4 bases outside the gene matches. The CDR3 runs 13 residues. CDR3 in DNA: TGTGCCAGCAGTAGGGGGCCAAAAGATACGCAGTATTTT. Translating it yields CASSRGPKDTQYF.

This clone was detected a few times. This chain's CDR3 is CASSQEGTPGGNTIYF. The CDR3 nucleotides read TGTGCCAGCAGCCAAGAGGGGACTCCGGGGGGAAACACCATATATTTT. This chain links TRBV3-1 (or the pseudogene TRBV3-2) with TRBJ1-3; D possibly corresponds to TRBD1 (5 bases). The germline CDR1 and CDR2 sequences are LGHDT and YNNKEL (reference sequence). V was clipped by 0 bases and J by 4 bases, with 13 bases between them. This CDR3 region has 16 residues.

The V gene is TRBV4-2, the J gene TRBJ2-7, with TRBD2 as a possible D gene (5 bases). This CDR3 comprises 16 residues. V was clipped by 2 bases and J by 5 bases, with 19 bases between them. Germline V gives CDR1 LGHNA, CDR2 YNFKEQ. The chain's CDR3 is CASSQLGSGPEDEQYF. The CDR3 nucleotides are TGTGCCAGCAGCCAACTGGGGAGTGGCCCTGAGGACGAGCAGTACTTC.

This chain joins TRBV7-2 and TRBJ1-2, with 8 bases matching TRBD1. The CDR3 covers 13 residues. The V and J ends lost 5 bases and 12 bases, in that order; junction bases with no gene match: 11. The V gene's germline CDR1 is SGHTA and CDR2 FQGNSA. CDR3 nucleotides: TGTGCCAGCAGCGCCCGCCTTGGGGACAGGCACACCTTC. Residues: CASSARLGDRHTF. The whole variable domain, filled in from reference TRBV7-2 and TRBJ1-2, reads GAGVSQSPSNKVTEKGKDVELRCDPISGHTALYWYRQSLGQGLEFLIYFQGNSAPDKSGLPSDRFSAERTGGSVSTLTIQRTQQEDSAVYLCASSARLGDRHTFGSGTRLTVV.

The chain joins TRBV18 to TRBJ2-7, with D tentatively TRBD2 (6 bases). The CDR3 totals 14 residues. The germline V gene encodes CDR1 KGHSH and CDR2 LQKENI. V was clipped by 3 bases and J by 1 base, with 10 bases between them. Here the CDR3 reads CASSPGLLSYEQYV. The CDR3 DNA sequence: TGTGCCAGCTCACCGGGACTTCTATCCTACGAGCAGTACGTC.

The CDR3 sequence is CSPGSGGDYGYTF. The CDR3 coding sequence is TGCAGCCCCGGCTCAGGGGGCGACTATGGCTACACCTTC. The chain joins TRBV29-1 to TRBJ1-2, with TRBD1 matching 8 bases. The germline gives CDR1 SQVTM, CDR2 ANQGSEA. The CDR3 spans 13 residues. Trimming cost V 8 bases and J 3 bases; bases outside gene matches: 8.

The CDR3 bases are TGTGCCAGCAGTTTATATGGGACACGTGACGGCTACACCTTC. It translates to CASSLYGTRDGYTF. This chain uses TRBV28 with TRBJ1-2, with D perhaps TRBD1 (6 bases). Trimming removed 1 base at V and 8 bases at J, with 14 bases between. The CDR3 consists of 14 residues. Germline V lookup: CDR1 MDHEN, CDR2 SYDVKM.

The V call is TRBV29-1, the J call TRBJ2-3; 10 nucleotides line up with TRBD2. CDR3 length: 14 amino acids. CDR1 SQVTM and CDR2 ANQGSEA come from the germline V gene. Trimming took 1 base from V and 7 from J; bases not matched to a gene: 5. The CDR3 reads CSVEGSGGHNTQYF. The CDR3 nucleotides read TGCAGCGTTGAAGGTAGCGGGGGGCACAATACGCAGTATTTT.

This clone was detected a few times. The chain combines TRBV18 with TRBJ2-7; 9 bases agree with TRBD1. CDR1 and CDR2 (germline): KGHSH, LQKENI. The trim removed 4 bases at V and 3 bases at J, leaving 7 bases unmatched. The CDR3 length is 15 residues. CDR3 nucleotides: TGTGCCAGCTCACAGGGGACAGGGAAGGACTACGAGCAGTACTTC. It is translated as CASSQGTGKDYEQYF.

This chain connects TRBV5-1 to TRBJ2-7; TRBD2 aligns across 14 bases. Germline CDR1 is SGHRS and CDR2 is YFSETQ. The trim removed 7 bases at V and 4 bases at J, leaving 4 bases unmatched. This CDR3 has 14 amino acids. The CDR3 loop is CASRWTSGRYEQYF. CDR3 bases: TGCGCCAGCCGATGGACTAGCGGGAGGTACGAGCAGTACTTC.

CDR3 coding DNA: TGTGCCAGCAGCTTGTCGGGACAGCGAGGGTACAATGAGCAGTTCTTC. Amino acid sequence: CASSLSGQRGYNEQFF. The V and J genes are TRBV7-6 and TRBJ2-1, with TRBD1 identical over 7 bases. CDR1 is SGHVS, CDR2 FNYEAQ, per germline. This CDR3 is 16 amino acids long. Germline trimming cut 3 bases from V and 4 bases from J; bases unmatched to any gene: 9.

The CDR3 reads CAISVQGGNTIYF. The DNA of the CDR3 is TGTGCCATCAGTGTACAGGGGGGAAACACCATATATTTT. V usage is TRBV10-3 and J usage is TRBJ1-3; the match to TRBD1 covers 7 bases. The CDR3 is made up of 13 amino acids. Per the germline V gene, CDR1 is ENHRY and CDR2 is SYGVKD. V dropped 4 bases and J dropped 4; count of bases not matched to a gene: 1.

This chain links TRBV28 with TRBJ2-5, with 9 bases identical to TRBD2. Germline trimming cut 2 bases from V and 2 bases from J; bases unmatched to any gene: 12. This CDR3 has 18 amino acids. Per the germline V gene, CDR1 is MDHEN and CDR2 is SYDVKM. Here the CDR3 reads CASSLVGLASGTQETQYF. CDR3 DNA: TGTGCCAGCAGTTTAGTTGGGCTGGCTAGCGGGACACAAGAGACCCAGTACTTC.